The table lists the clone carrying this T cell receptor (beta chain) with a count of one. The antigen remains unidentified. CDR1 is MNHNS, CDR2 SASEGT, per germline. Between the trimmed V and J ends, which lost 2 bases and 16 bases, there was a span of 15 bases. The CDR3 totals 12 residues. TCRdb's table, derived via immunoSEQ multiplex PCR, lists solely in-frame clones and lacks some. Of around 95,000 clones listed, 89% are singletons. Samples were taken at baseline and on day 1 of cycles 4 and 7. The data stem from a study of OX40 agonist ivuxolimab in advanced cancers. Across the whole study: Ivuxolimab, an agonist antibody against OX40 (CD134), was given to patients.

Study-wide points: Expanded clones belonging to CD8+ T cells outnumbered, on average, those of CD4+. In the 0.1 to 3.0 mg/kg range, CD4+ and CD8+ blood T cells had expanded clonally by week 6.

This chain joins TRBV6-1 and TRBJ2-1; D is possibly TRBD1 or TRBD2 (5 bases each). This TCR was recovered from an adult with an advanced solid tumor such as melanoma, head and neck, liver or kidney cancer. This sample comprised CD4+ or CD8+ T cells sorted from blood, obtained in a trial of the OX40 agonist ivuxolimab. The CDR3 here is CASSETGTHTFF. In nucleotides, the CDR3 is TGTGCCAGCAGTGAAACCGGGACCCACACTTTCTTC.